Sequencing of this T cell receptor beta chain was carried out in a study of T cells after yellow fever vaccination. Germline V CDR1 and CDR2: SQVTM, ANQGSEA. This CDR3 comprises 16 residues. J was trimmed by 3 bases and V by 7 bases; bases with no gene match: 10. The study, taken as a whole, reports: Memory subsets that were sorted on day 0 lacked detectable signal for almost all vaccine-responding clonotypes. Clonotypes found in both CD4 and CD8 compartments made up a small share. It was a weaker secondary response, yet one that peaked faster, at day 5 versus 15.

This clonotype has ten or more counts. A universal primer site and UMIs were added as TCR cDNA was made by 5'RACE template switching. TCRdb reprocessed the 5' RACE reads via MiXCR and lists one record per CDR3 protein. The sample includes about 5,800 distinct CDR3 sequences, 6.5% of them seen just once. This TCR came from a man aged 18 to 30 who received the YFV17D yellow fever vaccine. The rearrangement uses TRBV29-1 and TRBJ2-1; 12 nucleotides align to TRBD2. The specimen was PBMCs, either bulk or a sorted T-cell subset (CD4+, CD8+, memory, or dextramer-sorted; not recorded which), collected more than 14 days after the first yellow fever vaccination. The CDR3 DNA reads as TGCAGCGCCCGTTTCCTAGCGGGGGGGCACTACAATGAGCAGTTCTTC. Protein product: CSARFLAGGHYNEQFF.